This T cell receptor beta chain was found in a study of blood T cell repertoires in COVID-19. Study at large: PBMCs, B-cell-depleted T cells, or T cells were the source of the cDNA or gDNA that made up the material.

Germline CDR1 and CDR2: KGHDR and SFDVKD. The CDR3 runs 14 residues. Trimming removed 5 bases from V and 2 bases from J, with 9 bases in between. As originally analysed: Scientists estimated how many nucleated cells there were by amplifying reference gene primers. Clones were sequenced by immunoSEQ multiplex PCR, and TCRdb holds only the in-frame ones, with some missing. That table supplies the V and J calls and clone size; D and trimming were determined from the DNA. The sample has 40,000 or so clones; 92% are singletons. This chain joins TRBV24-1 and TRBJ1-5; D might be TRBD1 (5 bases). The specimen was peripheral blood. This receptor was taken from a human donor in a cohort sampled during active COVID-19. DNA of the CDR3: TGTGCCACCAGTGTTGCGGGGGGCAATCAGCCCCAGCATTTT. Residues: CATSVAGGNQPQHF.